One sample yielded the 4 T cell receptor beta chains listed below, sequenced in a study of blood T cells in healthy people across ages. Using a J-beta primer mix together with a sample-barcoded 5' primer, a second PCR was run for roughly 6 to 12 cycles. TCRdb re-analysed the 5' RACE reads in MiXCR, keeping a single row per CDR3 protein. The repertoire holds around 990,000 distinct CDR3 sequences, with roughly two fifths as singletons. The sequencing sample was made of blood. The receptors were sampled from a man between 18 and 29 years old in good health.

This clonotype was detected only a few times. The gene calls are TRBV11-2 and TRBJ2-1, with 9 positions matching TRBD1. The CDR3 is 18 residues long. Germline-derived CDR1 and CDR2 are SGHAT and FQNNGV. Trimming removed 1 base from V and 0 bases from J; junction bases left unmatched: 7. This CDR3 reads CASSLVGQGTISYNEQFF. In nucleotides, the CDR3 is TGTGCCAGCAGCTTAGTGGGACAGGGAACAATCTCCTACAATGAGCAGTTCTTC. Supplemented by reference TRBV11-2 and TRBJ2-1, the full variable domain reads EAGVAQSPRYKIIEKRQSVAFWCNPISGHATLYWYQQILGQGPKLLIQFQNNGVVDDSQLPKDRFSAERLKGVDSTLKIQPAKLEDSAVYLCASSLVGQGTISYNEQFFGPGTRLTVL.

The rearrangement joins TRBV7-2 to TRBJ2-3; D unclear. The CDR3 runs to 14 residues. V lost 1 base and J 2 bases, leaving 7 bases between the germline ends. Germline V gives CDR1 SGHTA, CDR2 FQGNSA. For the CDR3, the DNA is TGTGCCAGCAGCTTAGACCCCTACACAGATACGCAGTATTTT. Amino acids: CASSLDPYTDTQYF.

This clonotype has a handful of counts. The V call is TRBV27, the J call TRBJ1-5; D not resolved. V shed 6 bases and J shed 5 bases, with 11 bases lying between them. The CDR3 extends over 13 amino acids. Germline V gene lookup returns CDR1 MNHEY and CDR2 SMNVEV (reference sequence). CDR3 DNA sequence: TGTGCCAGCAGGGGATTTCTAGATCAGCCCCAGCATTTT. Its protein is CASRGFLDQPQHF.

The sample holds many counts of this clonotype. The V call is TRBV2, the J call TRBJ2-3, with 8 nucleotides matching TRBD1. V gave up 1 base and J gave up 4 bases; unmatched junction bases: 4. The germline CDR1 and CDR2 sequences are SNHLY and FYNNEI. CDR3 length: 15 amino acids. CDR3 sequence reads: CASSEGDRGADTQYF. The DNA for the CDR3 is TGTGCCAGCAGTGAAGGAGACAGGGGAGCAGATACGCAGTATTTT.